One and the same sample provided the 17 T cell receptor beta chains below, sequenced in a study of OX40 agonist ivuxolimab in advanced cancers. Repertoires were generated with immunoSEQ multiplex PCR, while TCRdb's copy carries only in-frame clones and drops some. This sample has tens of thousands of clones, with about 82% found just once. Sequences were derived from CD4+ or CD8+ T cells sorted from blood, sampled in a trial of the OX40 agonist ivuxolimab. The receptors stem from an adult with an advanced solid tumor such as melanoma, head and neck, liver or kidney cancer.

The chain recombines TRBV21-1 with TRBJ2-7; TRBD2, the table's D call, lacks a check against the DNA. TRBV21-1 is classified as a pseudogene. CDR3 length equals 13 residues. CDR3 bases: TGTGCCAGCAGCGCTAGCGGGGAACACGAGCAGTACTTC. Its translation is CASSASGEHEQYF.

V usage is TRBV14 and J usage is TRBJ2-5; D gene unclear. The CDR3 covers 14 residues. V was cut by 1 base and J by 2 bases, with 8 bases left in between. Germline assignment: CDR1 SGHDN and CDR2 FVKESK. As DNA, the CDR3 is TGTGCCAGCAGCCAAGGTGACCGGCAAGAGACCCAGTACTTC. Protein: CASSQGDRQETQYF.

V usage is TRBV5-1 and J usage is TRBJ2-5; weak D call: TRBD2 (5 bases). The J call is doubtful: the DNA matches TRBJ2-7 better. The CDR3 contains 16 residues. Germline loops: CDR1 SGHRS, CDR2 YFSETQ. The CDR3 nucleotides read TGCGCCAGCAGCTTCGGTGCGGGTACGGTGGACTACGAGCAGTACTTC. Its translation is CASSFGAGTVDYEQYF.

CDR3 loop: CASSELGGTDTQYF. In DNA, the CDR3 is TGTGCCAGCAGTGAACTAGGGGGCACAGATACGCAGTATTTT. V is TRBV25-1 and J is TRBJ2-3, with D perhaps TRBD1 (5 bases). Germline lookup yields CDR1 MGHDK and CDR2 SYGVNS. The ends were cut back, 2 bases at V and 1 base at J, with 7 bases in the middle. This CDR3 is built from 14 residues. The complete variable domain, with remaining parts taken from reference TRBV25-1 and TRBJ2-3, reads EADIYQTPRYLVIGTGKKITLECSQTMGHDKMYWYQQDPGMELHLIHYSYGVNSTEKGDLSSESTVSRIRTEHFPLTLESARPSHTSQYLCASSELGGTDTQYFGPGTRLTVL.

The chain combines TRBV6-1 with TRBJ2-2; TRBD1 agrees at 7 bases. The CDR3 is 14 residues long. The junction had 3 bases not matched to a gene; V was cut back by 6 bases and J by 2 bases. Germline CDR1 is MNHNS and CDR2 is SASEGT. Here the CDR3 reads CASRQGQNTGELFF. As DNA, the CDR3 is TGTGCCAGCAGACAGGGGCAAAACACCGGGGAGCTGTTTTTT.

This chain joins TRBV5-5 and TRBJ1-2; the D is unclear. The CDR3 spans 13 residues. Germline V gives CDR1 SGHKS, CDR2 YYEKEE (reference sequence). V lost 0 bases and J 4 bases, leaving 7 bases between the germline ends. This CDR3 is CASSLGFSYGYTF. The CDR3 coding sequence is TGTGCCAGCAGCTTGGGTTTTAGCTATGGCTACACCTTC.

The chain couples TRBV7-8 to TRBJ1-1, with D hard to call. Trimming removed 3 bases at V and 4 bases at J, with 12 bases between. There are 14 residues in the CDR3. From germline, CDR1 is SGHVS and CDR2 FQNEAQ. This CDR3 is CASSLVAAPTEAFF. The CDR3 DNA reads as TGTGCCAGCAGCTTGGTGGCAGCCCCCACTGAAGCTTTCTTT.

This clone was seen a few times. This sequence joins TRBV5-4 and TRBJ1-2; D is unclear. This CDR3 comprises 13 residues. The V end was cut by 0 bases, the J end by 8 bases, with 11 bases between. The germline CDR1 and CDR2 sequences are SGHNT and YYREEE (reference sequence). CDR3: CASSLESGLGYTF. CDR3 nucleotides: TGTGCCAGCAGCTTGGAGTCTGGGCTCGGCTACACCTTC.

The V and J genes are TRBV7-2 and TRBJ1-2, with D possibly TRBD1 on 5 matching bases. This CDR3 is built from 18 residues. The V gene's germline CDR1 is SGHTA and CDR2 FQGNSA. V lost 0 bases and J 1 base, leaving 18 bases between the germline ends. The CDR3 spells CASSLAERGGEYNYGYTF. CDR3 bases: TGTGCCAGCAGCTTAGCGGAAAGGGGCGGCGAATATAACTATGGCTACACCTTC.

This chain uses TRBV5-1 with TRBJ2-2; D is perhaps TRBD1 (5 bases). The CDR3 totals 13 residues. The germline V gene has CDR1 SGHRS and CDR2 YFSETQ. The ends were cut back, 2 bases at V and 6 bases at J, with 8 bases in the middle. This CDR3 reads CASSFQGSGELFF. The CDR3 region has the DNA TGCGCCAGCAGCTTCCAGGGATCCGGGGAGCTGTTTTTT.

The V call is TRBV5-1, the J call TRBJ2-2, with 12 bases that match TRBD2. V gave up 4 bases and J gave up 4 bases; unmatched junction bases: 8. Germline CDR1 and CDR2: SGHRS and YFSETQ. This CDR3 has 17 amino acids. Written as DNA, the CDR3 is TGCGCCAGCAGCCCTGGAAAACTAGCGGGGGGCACCGGGGAGCTGTTTTTT. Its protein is CASSPGKLAGGTGELFF.

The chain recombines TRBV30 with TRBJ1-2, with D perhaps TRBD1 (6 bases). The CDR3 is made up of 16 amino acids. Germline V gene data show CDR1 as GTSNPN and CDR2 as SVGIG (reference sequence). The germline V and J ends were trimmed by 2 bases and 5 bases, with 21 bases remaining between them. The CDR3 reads CAWSLLWGGARYGYTF. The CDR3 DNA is TGTGCCTGGAGTCTCCTTTGGGGGGGCGCAAGGTATGGCTACACCTTC.

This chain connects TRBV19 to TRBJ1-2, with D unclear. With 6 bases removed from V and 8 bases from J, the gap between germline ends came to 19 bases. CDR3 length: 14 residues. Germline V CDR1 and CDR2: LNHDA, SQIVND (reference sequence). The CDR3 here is CASRRGKTYGGYTF. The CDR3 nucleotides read TGTGCCAGTAGGAGAGGGAAAACATATGGCGGCTACACCTTC.

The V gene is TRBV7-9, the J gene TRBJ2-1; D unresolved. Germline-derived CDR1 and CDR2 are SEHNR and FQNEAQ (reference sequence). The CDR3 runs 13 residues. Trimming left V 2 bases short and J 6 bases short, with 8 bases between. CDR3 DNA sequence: TGTGCCAGCAGCTTACTTAGAAGCAATGAGCAGTTCTTC. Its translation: CASSLLRSNEQFF.

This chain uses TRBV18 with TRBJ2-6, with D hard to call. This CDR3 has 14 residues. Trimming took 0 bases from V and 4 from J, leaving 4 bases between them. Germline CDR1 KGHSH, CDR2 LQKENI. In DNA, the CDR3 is TGTGCCAGCTCACCACCGGGGGGGGCCAACGTCCTGACTTTC. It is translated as CASSPPGGANVLTF.

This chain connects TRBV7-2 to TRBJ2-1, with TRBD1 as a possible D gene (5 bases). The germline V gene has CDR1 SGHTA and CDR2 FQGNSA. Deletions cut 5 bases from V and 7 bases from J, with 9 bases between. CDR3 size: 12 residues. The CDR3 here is CASSPTANEQFF. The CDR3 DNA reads TGTGCCAGCAGCCCGACAGCGAATGAGCAGTTCTTC.

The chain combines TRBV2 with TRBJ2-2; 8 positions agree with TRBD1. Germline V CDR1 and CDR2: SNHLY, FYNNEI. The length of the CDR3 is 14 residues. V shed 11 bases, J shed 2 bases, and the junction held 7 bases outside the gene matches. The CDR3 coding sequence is TGTGCCTGTCGGACAGGGCATAACACCGGGGAGCTGTTTTTT. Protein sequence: CACRTGHNTGELFF.